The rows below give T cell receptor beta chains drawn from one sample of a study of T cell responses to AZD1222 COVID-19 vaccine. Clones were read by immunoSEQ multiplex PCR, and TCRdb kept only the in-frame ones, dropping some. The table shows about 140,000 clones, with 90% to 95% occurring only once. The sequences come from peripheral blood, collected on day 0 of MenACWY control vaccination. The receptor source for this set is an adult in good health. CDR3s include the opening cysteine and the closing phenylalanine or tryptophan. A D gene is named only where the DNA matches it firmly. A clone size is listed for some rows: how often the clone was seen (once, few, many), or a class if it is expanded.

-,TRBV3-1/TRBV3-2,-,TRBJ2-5,CASSHKSKGTQYF,TGTGCCAGCAGCCATAAATCTAAGGGGACCCAGTACTTC
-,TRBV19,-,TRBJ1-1,CASSIWENTEAFF,TGTGCCAGTAGTATTTGGGAGAACACTGAAGCTTTCTTT
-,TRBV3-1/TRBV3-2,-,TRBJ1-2,CASSQRDGANYGYTF,TGTGCCAGCAGCCAAAGGGACGGGGCCAACTATGGCTACACCTTC
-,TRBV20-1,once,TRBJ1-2,CSATADGTVNF,TGCAGTGCTACCGCGGACGGGACGGTGAACTTC
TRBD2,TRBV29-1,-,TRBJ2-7,CSVRVTSGSHEQYF,TGCAGCGTTCGGGTAACTAGCGGGAGCCACGAGCAGTACTTC
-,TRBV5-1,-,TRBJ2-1,CASSPQGGFNEQFF,TGCGCCAGCAGCCCCCAGGGGGGGTTCAATGAGCAGTTCTTC
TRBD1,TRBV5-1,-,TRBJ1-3,CASSLGQGGNTIYF,TGCGCCAGCAGCTTGGGACAGGGTGGAAACACCATATATTTT
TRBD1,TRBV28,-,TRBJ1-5,CASSSPMGQKNQPQHF,TGTGCCAGCAGTTCTCCCATGGGACAGAAGAATCAGCCCCAGCATTTT
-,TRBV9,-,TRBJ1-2,CASSAQAGHTNYGYTF,TGTGCCAGCAGCGCACAAGCCGGACACACTAACTATGGCTACACCTTC
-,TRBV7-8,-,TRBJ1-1,CASSLGGSITEAFF,TGTGCCAGCAGCTTAGGGGGCTCGATTACTGAAGCTTTCTTT
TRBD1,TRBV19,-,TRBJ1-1,CASSINQGGQQWFRTEAFF,TGTGCCAGTAGTATTAACCAGGGGGGACAGCAATGGTTTCGCACTGAAGCTTTCTTT
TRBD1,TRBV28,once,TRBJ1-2,CAISGGTVYYGYTF,TGTGCCATCTCTGGGGGGACAGTTTATTATGGCTACACCTTC
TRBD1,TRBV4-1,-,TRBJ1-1,CASSQVGTGVNTEAFF,TGCGCCAGCAGCCAAGTTGGGACAGGGGTGAACACTGAAGCTTTCTTT
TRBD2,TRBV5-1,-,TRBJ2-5,CASNVAGVTETQYF,TGCGCCAGCAACGTAGCGGGAGTCACAGAGACCCAGTACTTC
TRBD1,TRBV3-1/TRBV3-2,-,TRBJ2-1,CASSQVLPGQGSNEQFF,TGTGCCAGCAGCCAGGTCCTTCCGGGACAGGGTAGCAATGAGCAGTTCTTC
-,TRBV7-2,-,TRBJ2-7,CASSLQGPYEQYF,TGTGCCAGCAGCTTACAGGGCCCCTACGAGCAGTACTTC
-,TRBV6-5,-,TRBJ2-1,CASSYPGTGEQFF,TGTGCCAGCAGTTACCCTGGGACTGGTGAGCAGTTCTTC
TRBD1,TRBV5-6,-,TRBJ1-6,CASSQGFGQERF,TGTGCCAGCAGCCAAGGATTCGGACAGGAGCGCTTT
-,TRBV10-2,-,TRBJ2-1,CASSEDRLNEQFF,TGCGCCAGCAGTGAGGACAGACTCAATGAGCAGTTCTTC
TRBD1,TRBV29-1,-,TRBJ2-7,CSVVGTGVFEQYF,TGCAGCGTTGTGGGGACAGGGGTGTTCGAGCAGTACTTC
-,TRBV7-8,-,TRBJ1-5,CASSFGGFNQPQHF,TGTGCCAGCAGCTTTGGGGGGTTTAATCAGCCCCAGCATTTT
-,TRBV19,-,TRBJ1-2,CASSIRPLGYGYTF,TGTGCCAGTAGTATCCGGCCTCTAGGCTATGGCTACACCTTC
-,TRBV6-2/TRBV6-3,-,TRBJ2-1,CASSYPYNEQFF,TGTGCCAGCAGTTACCCTTACAATGAGCAGTTCTTC
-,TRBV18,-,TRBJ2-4,CASSPPVLDVAKNIQYF,TGTGCCAGCTCACCACCTGTGCTGGACGTAGCCAAAAACATTCAGTACTTC
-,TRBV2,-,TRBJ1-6,CASSGNSPLHF,TGTGCCAGCAGTGGGAATTCACCCCTCCACTTT
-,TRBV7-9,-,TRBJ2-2,CASSSRWNTGELFF,TGTGCCAGCAGCTCCAGGTGGAACACCGGGGAGCTGTTTTTT
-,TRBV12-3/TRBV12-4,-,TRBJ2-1,CASSLDRTHEQFF,TGTGCCAGCAGTTTAGATCGGACCCATGAGCAGTTCTTC
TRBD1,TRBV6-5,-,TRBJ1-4,CASSYGTGGPSGKLFF,TGTGCCAGCAGTTACGGGACAGGGGGCCCCTCAGGAAAACTGTTTTTT
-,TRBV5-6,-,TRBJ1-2,CASSLRGFYGYTF,TGTGCCAGCAGCTTGAGGGGGTTTTATGGCTACACCTTC